Listed below are T cell receptor beta chains from one sample, sequenced in a study of shared clonotypes between healthy human individuals. TCRdb keeps only in-frame clones here, not all; method: immunoSEQ multiplex PCR. The sample includes some 2,000,000 clones, roughly 95% of them seen just once. What was sequenced was naive CD8+ T cells sorted from blood. The receptors derive from a man aged 18 to 29 in good health. Each CDR3 is given with its conserved first and last residue. D genes are given only for firm matches. Clone sizes are given selectively: once, few, many, or a class where the clone is expanded.

d_call,j_call,v_call,clone_size,cdr3_aa,cdr3_nt
TRBD1,TRBJ2-7,TRBV29-1,NA,CSVEGVEQGAQDEQYF,TGCAGCGTTGAAGGTGTGGAACAGGGGGCGCAAGACGAGCAGTACTTC
TRBD2,TRBJ2-1,TRBV6-1,NA,CASSDSSGGVYEQFF,TGTGCCAGCAGTGACAGCTCGGGGGGAGTTTATGAGCAGTTCTTC
NA,TRBJ2-3,TRBV6-6,NA,CASSYGRAIDTQYF,TGTGCCAGCAGTTACGGCAGGGCTATAGATACGCAGTATTTT
NA,TRBJ2-3,TRBV6-5,NA,CASSYSRASMTDTQYF,TGTGCCAGCAGTTATTCCAGGGCAAGCATGACAGATACGCAGTATTTT
TRBD1,TRBJ1-6,TRBV5-8,NA,CASSFPGTGRDSPLHF,TGTGCCAGCAGCTTCCCCGGGACAGGGAGAGATTCACCCCTCCACTTT
NA,TRBJ1-6,TRBV6-1,NA,CASSVDSSYNSPLHF,TGTGCCAGCAGTGTTGACAGCTCCTATAATTCACCCCTCCACTTT
NA,TRBJ2-1,TRBV10-2,NA,CASSEPGASSYNEQFF,TGCGCCAGCAGTGAACCCGGGGCGAGCTCCTACAATGAGCAGTTCTTC
NA,TRBJ2-2,TRBV7-9,NA,CASSAKDSRNTGELFF,TGTGCCAGCAGCGCAAAGGACAGTCGTAACACCGGGGAGCTGTTTTTT
NA,TRBJ2-1,TRBV27,NA,CASSFRGTLGNEQFF,TGTGCCAGCAGTTTCAGGGGAACACTAGGCAATGAGCAGTTCTTC
TRBD1,TRBJ1-1,TRBV30,NA,CAWSVIQGGNTEAFF,TGTGCCTGGAGTGTAATCCAGGGGGGGAACACTGAAGCTTTCTTT
TRBD2,TRBJ2-1,TRBV7-2,NA,CASSLVGLAGEENEQFF,TGTGCCAGCAGCTTAGTGGGGCTAGCGGGAGAAGAAAATGAGCAGTTCTTC
NA,TRBJ1-1,TRBV27,NA,CASSSQIMNTEAFF,TGTGCCAGCAGTTCACAGATAATGAACACTGAAGCTTTCTTT
TRBD1,TRBJ2-7,TRBV5-1,NA,CASSQGRGTGVYEQYF,TGCGCCAGCAGCCAGGGAAGGGGCACAGGGGTCTACGAGCAGTACTTC
NA,TRBJ2-7,TRBV15,NA,CATSIESPSDEQYF,TGTGCCACCAGCATAGAGAGCCCCTCGGACGAGCAGTACTTC
TRBD1,TRBJ2-7,TRBV7-9,NA,CASSPSTGTGSSYEQYF,TGTGCCAGCAGTCCTTCTACCGGGACAGGGAGCTCCTACGAGCAGTACTTC
TRBD2,TRBJ2-1,TRBV7-2,NA,CASSSWTSGSSNEQFF,TGTGCCAGCAGCTCATGGACTAGCGGGAGCTCCAATGAGCAGTTCTTC
TRBD2,TRBJ2-1,TRBV5-1,NA,CASSFGREVNEQFF,TGCGCCAGCAGCTTTGGACGGGAGGTCAATGAGCAGTTCTTC
NA,TRBJ1-5,TRBV4-1,NA,CASSQETGYSNQPQHF,TGCGCCAGCAGCCAAGAAACAGGTTATAGCAATCAGCCCCAGCATTTT
NA,TRBJ1-2,TRBV5-4,NA,CASSLTRGRGNYGYTF,TGTGCCAGCAGCTTGACCAGGGGTAGGGGAAACTATGGCTACACCTTC
NA,TRBJ2-7,TRBV7-9,NA,CASSKPSQLHEQYF,TGTGCCAGCAGCAAGCCGAGCCAACTTCACGAGCAGTACTTC
NA,TRBJ2-7,TRBV19,NA,CASRGSYEQYF,TGTGCCAGTAGAGGGTCCTACGAGCAGTACTTC
TRBD2,TRBJ2-3,TRBV11-2,NA,CASSLELAGEITDTQYF,TGTGCCAGCAGCTTAGAACTAGCGGGGGAGATCACAGATACGCAGTATTTT
TRBD2,TRBJ2-7,TRBV5-4,NA,CASATSGSYEQYF,TGTGCCAGCGCAACTAGCGGGAGTTACGAGCAGTACTTC
NA,TRBJ2-7,TRBV28,NA,CASSSDPYEQYF,TGTGCCAGCAGTTCTGATCCCTACGAGCAGTACTTC
TRBD1,TRBJ1-2,TRBV27,NA,CASSLGQGANINYGYTF,TGTGCCAGCAGTTTAGGACAGGGGGCGAATATTAACTATGGCTACACCTTC
NA,TRBJ2-7,TRBV7-8,NA,CASSLGGADLAYEQYF,TGTGCCAGCAGCTTAGGGGGGGCGGACTTGGCCTACGAGCAGTACTTC
NA,TRBJ2-5,TRBV27,NA,CASKLLETQYF,TGTGCCAGCAAACTGTTGGAGACCCAGTACTTC
NA,TRBJ1-1,TRBV5-6,NA,CASSLFMETEAFF,TGTGCCAGCAGCTTGTTTATGGAAACTGAAGCTTTCTTT
NA,TRBJ2-3,TRBV5-6,NA,CASSFITDTQYF,TGTGCCAGCAGCTTCATCACAGATACGCAGTATTTT
NA,TRBJ2-2,TRBV12-5,NA,CASGRWLAAAGELFF,TGTGCTAGTGGCCGTTGGTTAGCGGCGGCGGGGGAGCTGTTTTTT
TRBD2,TRBJ2-3,TRBV9,NA,CASSVGLAGGLWADTQYF,TGTGCCAGCAGCGTAGGGCTAGCGGGGGGGCTATGGGCAGATACGCAGTATTTT
TRBD1,TRBJ2-2,TRBV11-3,NA,CASSPRDSTNTGELFF,TGTGCCAGCAGCCCCCGGGACAGTACGAACACCGGGGAGCTGTTTTTT
NA,TRBJ2-7,TRBV7-9,NA,CASSSTKQGTYEQYF,TGTGCCAGCAGCTCGACGAAACAGGGTACTTACGAGCAGTACTTC
TRBD2,TRBJ2-7,TRBV13,NA,CASSAATSGRNEQYF,TGTGCCAGCAGCGCTGCCACTAGCGGGAGAAACGAGCAGTACTTC
NA,TRBJ2-2,TRBV6-1,once,CASSEFEYDSYTGELFF,TGTGCCAGCAGTGAATTCGAGTACGACAGCTACACCGGGGAGCTGTTTTTT
TRBD1,TRBJ2-1,TRBV7-8,NA,CASSPLVDRGGNEQFF,TGTGCCAGCAGCCCCCTTGTGGACAGGGGGGGTAATGAGCAGTTCTTC